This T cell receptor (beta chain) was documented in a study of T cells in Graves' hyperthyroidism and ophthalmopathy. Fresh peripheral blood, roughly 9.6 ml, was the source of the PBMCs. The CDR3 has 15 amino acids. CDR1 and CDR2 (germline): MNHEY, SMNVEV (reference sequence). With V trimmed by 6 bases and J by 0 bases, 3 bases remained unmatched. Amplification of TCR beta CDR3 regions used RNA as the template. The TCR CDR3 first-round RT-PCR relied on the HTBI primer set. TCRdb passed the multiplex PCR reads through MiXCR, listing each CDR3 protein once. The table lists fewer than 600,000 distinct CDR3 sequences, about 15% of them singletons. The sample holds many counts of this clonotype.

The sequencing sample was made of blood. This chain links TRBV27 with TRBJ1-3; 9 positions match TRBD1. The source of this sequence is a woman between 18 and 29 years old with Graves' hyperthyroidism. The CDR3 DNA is TGTGCCAGCAGACGGGGACAGGGCTCTGGAAACACCATATATTTT. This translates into CASRRGQGSGNTIYF.